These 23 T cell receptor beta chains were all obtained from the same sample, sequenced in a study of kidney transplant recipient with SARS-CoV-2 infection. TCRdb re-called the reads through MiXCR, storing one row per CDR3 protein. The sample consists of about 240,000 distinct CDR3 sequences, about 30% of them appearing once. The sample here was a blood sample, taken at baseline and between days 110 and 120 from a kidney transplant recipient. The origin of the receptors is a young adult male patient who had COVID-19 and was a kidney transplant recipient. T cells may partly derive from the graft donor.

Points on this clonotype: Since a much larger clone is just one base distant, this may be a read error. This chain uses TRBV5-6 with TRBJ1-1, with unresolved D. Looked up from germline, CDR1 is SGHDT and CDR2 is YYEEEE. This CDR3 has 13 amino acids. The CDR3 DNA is TGTGCCAGCGGCTTGTACTCGGTCCCTGAAGCTTTCTTT. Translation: CASGLYSVPEAFF.

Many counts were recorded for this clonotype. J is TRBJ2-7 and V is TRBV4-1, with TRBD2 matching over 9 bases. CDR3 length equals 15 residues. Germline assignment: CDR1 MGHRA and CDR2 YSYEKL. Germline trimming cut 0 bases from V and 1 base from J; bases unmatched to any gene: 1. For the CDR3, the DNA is TGCGCCAGCAGCCAAGAACTAGCGGGTTCCTACGAGCAGTACTTC. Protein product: CASSQELAGSYEQYF.

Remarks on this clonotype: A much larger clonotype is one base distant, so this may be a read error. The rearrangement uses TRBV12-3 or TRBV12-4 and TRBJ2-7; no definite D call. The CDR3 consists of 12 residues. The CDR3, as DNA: TGTGCCAGCAGTTCCGAGACCTACGGGCAGTACTTC. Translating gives CASSSETYGQYF.

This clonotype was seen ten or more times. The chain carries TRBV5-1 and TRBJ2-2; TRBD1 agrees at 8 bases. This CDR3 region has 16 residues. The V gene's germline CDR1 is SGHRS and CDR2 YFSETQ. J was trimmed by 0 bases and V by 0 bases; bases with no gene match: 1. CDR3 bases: TGCGCCAGCAGCTTGGACAGGGGGGCGAACACCGGGGAGCTGTTTTTT. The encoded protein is CASSLDRGANTGELFF.

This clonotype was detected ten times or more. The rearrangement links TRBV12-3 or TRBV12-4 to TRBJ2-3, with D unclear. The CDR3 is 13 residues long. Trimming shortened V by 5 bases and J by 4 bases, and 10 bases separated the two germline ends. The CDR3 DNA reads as TGTGCCAGCAGTCCTGCTAGGGCAGATACGCAGTATTTT. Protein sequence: CASSPARADTQYF.

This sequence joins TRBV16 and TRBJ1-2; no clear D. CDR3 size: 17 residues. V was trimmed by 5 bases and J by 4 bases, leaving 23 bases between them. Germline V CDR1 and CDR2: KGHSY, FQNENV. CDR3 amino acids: CASSTEEVVRKTYGYTF. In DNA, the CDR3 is TGTGCCAGCAGCACAGAGGAGGTCGTTAGAAAGACCTATGGCTACACCTTC.

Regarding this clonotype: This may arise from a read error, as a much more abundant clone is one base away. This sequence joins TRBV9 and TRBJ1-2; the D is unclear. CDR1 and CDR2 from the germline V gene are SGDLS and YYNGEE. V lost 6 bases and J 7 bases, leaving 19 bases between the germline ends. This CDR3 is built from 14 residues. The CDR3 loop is CASTFGAASGGYTF. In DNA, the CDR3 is TGTGCCAGCACCTTCGGCGCCGCAAGCGGTGGCTACACCTTC.

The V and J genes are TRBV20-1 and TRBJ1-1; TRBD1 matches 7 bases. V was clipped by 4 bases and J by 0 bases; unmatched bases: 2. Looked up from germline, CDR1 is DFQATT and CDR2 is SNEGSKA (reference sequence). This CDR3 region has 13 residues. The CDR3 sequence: CSANTGVNTEAFF. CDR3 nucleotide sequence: TGCAGTGCTAACACAGGGGTGAACACTGAAGCTTTCTTT.

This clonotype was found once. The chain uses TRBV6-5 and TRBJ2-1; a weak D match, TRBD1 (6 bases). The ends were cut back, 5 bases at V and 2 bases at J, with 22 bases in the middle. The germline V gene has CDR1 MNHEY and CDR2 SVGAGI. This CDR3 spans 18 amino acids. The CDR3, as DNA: TGTGCCAGCAGTGATTTGTGGAGACAGGCAGCTACCTACAATGAGCAGTTCTTC. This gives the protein CASSDLWRQAATYNEQFF.

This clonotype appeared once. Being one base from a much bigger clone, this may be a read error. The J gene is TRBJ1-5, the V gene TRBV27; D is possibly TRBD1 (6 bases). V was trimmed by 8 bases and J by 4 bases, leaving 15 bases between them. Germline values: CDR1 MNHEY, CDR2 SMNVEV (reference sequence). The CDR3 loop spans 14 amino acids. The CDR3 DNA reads TGTGCCAGCGGACCCGGACAGATTAATCAGCCCCAGCATTTT. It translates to CASGPGQINQPQHF.

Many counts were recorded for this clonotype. CDR3 region: CASKLATGPGGPLHF. In DNA form, the CDR3 reads TGTGCCAGCAAGCTTGCGACAGGACCAGGGGGGCCCCTCCACTTT. The chain links TRBV27 to TRBJ1-6, with 7 nucleotides matching TRBD1. The CDR3 consists of 15 residues. Germline CDR1 and CDR2: MNHEY and SMNVEV (reference sequence). V was clipped by 7 bases and J by 13 bases; unmatched bases: 16.

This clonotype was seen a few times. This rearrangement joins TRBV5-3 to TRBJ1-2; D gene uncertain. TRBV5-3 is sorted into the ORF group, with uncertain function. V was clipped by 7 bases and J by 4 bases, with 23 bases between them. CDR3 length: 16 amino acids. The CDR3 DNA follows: TGTGCCAGAGATTCGGCAGTGGTGAGAAAGACCTATGGCTACACCTTC. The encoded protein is CARDSAVVRKTYGYTF.

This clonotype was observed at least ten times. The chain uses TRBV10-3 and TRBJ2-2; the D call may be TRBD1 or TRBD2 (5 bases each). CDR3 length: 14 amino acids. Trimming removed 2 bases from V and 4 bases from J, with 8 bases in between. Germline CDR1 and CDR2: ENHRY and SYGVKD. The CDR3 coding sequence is TGTGCCATCAGTGAGGAGGGGAGCACCGGGGAGCTGTTTTTT. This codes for CAISEEGSTGELFF.

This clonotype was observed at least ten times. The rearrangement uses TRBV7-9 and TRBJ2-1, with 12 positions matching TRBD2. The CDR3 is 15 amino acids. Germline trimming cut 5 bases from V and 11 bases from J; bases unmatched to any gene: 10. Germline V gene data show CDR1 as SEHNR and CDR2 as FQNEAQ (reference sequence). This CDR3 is CASSARGLAGQKQFF. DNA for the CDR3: TGTGCCAGCAGCGCACGCGGACTAGCGGGACAGAAGCAGTTCTTC.

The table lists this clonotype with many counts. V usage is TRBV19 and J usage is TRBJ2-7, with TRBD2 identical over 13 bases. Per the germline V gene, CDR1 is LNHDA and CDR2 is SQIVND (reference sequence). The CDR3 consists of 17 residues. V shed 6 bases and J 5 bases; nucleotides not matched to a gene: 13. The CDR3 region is CASSDGLAGASGNEQYF. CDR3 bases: TGTGCCAGTAGCGATGGACTAGCGGGAGCGTCGGGGAACGAGCAGTACTTC.

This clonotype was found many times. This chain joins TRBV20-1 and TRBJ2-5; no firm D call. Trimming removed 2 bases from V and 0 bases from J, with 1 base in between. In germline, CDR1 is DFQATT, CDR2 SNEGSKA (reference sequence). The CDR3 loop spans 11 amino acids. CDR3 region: CSARHQETQYF. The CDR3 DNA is TGCAGTGCTAGACACCAAGAGACCCAGTACTTC.

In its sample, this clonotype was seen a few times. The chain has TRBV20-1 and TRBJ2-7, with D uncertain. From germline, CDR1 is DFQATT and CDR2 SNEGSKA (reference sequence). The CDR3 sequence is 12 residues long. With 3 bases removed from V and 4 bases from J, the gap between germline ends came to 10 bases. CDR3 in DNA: TGCAGTGCTAGCGTGGTGGATTACGAGCAGTACTTC. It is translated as CSASVVDYEQYF.

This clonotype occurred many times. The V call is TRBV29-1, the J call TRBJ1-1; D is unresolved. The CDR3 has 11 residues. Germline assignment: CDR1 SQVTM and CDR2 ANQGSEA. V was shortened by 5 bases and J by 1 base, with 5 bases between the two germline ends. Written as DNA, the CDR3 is TGCAGCGTTTTTTCGAACACTGAAGCTTTCTTT. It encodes CSVFSNTEAFF.

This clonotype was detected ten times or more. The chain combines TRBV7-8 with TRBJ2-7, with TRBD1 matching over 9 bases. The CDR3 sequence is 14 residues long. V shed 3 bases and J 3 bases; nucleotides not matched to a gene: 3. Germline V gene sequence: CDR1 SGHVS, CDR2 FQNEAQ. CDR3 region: CASSFRTGVYEQYF. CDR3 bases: TGTGCCAGCAGCTTCCGGACAGGGGTCTACGAGCAGTACTTC.

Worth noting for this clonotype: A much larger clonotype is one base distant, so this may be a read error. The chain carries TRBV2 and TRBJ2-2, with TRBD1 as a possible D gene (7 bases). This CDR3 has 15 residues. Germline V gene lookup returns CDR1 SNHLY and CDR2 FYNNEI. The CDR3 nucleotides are TGTGCCAGCAGTGAAGCGCGACAGGGCCCCGGGGGGCTGTTTTTT. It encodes CASSEARQGPGGLFF.

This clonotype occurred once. CDR3 sequence: CASSLRARGTEAFF. As DNA, the CDR3 is TGTGCCAGCAGCTTAAGGGCCAGGGGCACTGAAGCTTTCTTT. The chain employs TRBV7-9 and TRBJ1-1; possible D gene TRBD1, 6 bases. This CDR3 has 14 amino acids. Trimming removed 2 bases at V and 4 bases at J, with 11 bases between. Looked up from germline, CDR1 is SEHNR and CDR2 is FQNEAQ (reference sequence). The full variable domain, rest sourced from reference TRBV7-9 and TRBJ1-1, is DTGVSQNPRHKITKRGQNVTFRCDPISEHNRLYWYRQTLGQGPEFLTYFQNEAQLEKSRLLSDRFSAERPKGSFSTLEIQRTEQGDSAMYLCASSLRARGTEAFFGQGTRLTVV.

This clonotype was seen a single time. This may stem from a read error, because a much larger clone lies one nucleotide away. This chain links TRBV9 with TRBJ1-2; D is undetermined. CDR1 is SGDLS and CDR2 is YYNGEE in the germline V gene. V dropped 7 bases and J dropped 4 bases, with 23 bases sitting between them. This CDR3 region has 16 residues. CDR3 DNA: TGTGCCAGCTCCGGCGCGTACTCAAGAAAGACCTATGGCTACACCTTC. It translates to CASSGAYSRKTYGYTF.

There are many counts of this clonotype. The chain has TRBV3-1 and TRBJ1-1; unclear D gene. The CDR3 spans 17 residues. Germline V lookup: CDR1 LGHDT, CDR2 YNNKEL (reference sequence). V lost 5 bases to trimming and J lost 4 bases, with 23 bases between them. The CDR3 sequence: CASSSLVPISIRTEAFF. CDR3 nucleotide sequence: TGTGCCAGCAGCAGCCTTGTTCCCATTTCAATTCGCACTGAAGCTTTCTTT.